These T cell receptor beta chains were read from a single sample in a study of cytomegalovirus exposure and HLA in healthy donors. Method: immunoSEQ multiplex PCR; TCRdb's copy keeps in-frame clones and lacks some. The table records 150,000 to 200,000 clones, more than 65% of them present only once. Sequences were obtained from PBMCs. Receptors originate from a woman aged 25 to 39 in good health and CMV-seropositive. The CDR3 runs from the conserved cysteine through the conserved F or W. A D gene is named only where the DNA matches it firmly. Rows give clone size only sometimes, using once, few, many, or a class for an expanded clone.

NA	TRBV5-1	TRBJ2-1	few	TGCGCCAGCAGCTTGGAGGGCAGGGGAGACCGCGGGGGCTCCTACAATGAGCAGTTCTTC	CASSLEGRGDRGGSYNEQFF
NA	TRBV28	TRBJ1-5	NA	TGTGCCAGCAGTTTAGGAGGTGATAGCAATCAGCCCCAGCATTTT	CASSLGGDSNQPQHF
TRBD2	TRBV9	TRBJ2-3	NA	TGTGCCAGCAGCGCTAGCGTAGCGGGGGACCGGTATTTT	CASSASVAGDRYF
NA	TRBV6-5	TRBJ1-5	NA	TGTGCCAGCAGTTCCTTAAAGGGGAGGCAGCCCCAGCATTTT	CASSSLKGRQPQHF
NA	TRBV18	TRBJ1-3	NA	TGTGCCAGCTCACCCAGCAGGGGATACACCATATATTTT	CASSPSRGYTIYF
NA	TRBV19	TRBJ2-5	once	TGTGCCAGTAGTGGGGGCCTCCAAGAGACCCAGTACTTC	CASSGGLQETQYF
NA	TRBV4-2	TRBJ2-3	NA	TGTGCCAGCAGCCAGACTCCCGGGGGATCAGATACGCAGTATTTT	CASSQTPGGSDTQYF
NA	TRBV6-1	TRBJ2-5	NA	TGTGCCAGCAGTGAAGGGCGGGGCGGGGGCCTGGGAGGGGCCCAGTACTTC	CASSEGRGGGLGGAQYF
TRBD1	TRBV6-5	TRBJ1-2	NA	TGTGCCAGCAGTTACGGGGACAGGGGGAGCTATGGCTACACCTTC	CASSYGDRGSYGYTF
NA	TRBV19	TRBJ2-5	NA	TGTGCCAGTAGTATAACGGGGGATACTCAAGAGACCCAGTACTTC	CASSITGDTQETQYF
NA	TRBV29-1	TRBJ1-2	NA	TGCAGCGTTGTAGGACAGAACTATGGCTACACCTTC	CSVVGQNYGYTF
NA	TRBV21-1	TRBJ1-1	NA	TGTGCCAGCCTTGGGCTGAAGAACACTGAAGCTTTCTTT	CASLGLKNTEAFF
NA	TRBV19	TRBJ2-7	NA	TGTGCCAGTAGTACTTCCAGGGGTGACTACGAGCAGTACTTC	CASSTSRGDYEQYF
TRBD1	TRBV15	TRBJ2-3	NA	TGTGCCACCAGCGGAGGACAGGGGGCCTCAGATACGCAGTATTTT	CATSGGQGASDTQYF
NA	TRBV7-9	TRBJ2-5	NA	TGTGCCACTCAACCTGGGGCCCAAGAGACCCAGTACTTC	CATQPGAQETQYF
NA	TRBV7-2	TRBJ2-7	NA	TGTGCCAGCAGCTCCTACTACGAGCAGTACTTC	CASSSYYEQYF
NA	TRBV9	TRBJ2-7	few	TGTGCCAGCAGCGAGGGGGGGGTCGCGGTCTACGAGCAGTACTTC	CASSEGGVAVYEQYF
NA	TRBV9	TRBJ2-2	NA	TGTGCCAGCAGCTCCCAGGCAGAGCTGTTTTTT	CASSSQAELFF
TRBD1	TRBV5-1	TRBJ2-7	NA	TGCGCCAGCAGCCCTCGACAGGGTTCCTACGAGCAGTACTTC	CASSPRQGSYEQYF
TRBD2	TRBV9	TRBJ2-3	NA	TGTGCCAGCAGCGTAGCCCCTCTAGCGGGGGGGCCTGGAGATACGCAGTATTTT	CASSVAPLAGGPGDTQYF
TRBD1	TRBV28	TRBJ2-3	NA	TGTGCCAGCAATACAGGGGTGGATACGCAGTATTTT	CASNTGVDTQYF
TRBD2	TRBV4-1	TRBJ2-1	NA	TGCGCCAGCAGCCAAGATGGCGGGGGGACCTCCTACAATGAGCAGTTCTTC	CASSQDGGGTSYNEQFF
NA	TRBV7-2	TRBJ1-3	NA	TGTGCCAGCAGCTCGGGTCTCTCTGGAAACACCATATATTTT	CASSSGLSGNTIYF
NA	TRBV18	TRBJ1-3	NA	TGTGCCAGCTCACCAATCTCCGACAGCTCGACCGGAAACACCATATATTTT	CASSPISDSSTGNTIYF
TRBD2	TRBV28	TRBJ2-7	NA	TGTGCCAGCAGGTCTAGCGGGGGCCGCTACGAGCAGTACTTC	CASRSSGGRYEQYF
TRBD1	TRBV27	TRBJ1-5	NA	TGTGCCAGCAGTTCTCTGGACAGGGACAATCAGCCCCAGCATTTT	CASSSLDRDNQPQHF
TRBD1	TRBV5-6	TRBJ2-5	NA	TGTGCCAGCAGCGGCTGGGGACAGGGGCAAGAGACCCAGTACTTC	CASSGWGQGQETQYF
NA	TRBV5-1	TRBJ2-1	NA	TGCGCCAGCGATGTGCGGGGTTGGCCCTCCTACAGTGAGCAGTTCTTC	CASDVRGWPSYSEQFF
TRBD1	TRBV4-1	TRBJ2-3	NA	TGCGCCAGCAGCAACGGGACAGGATTGTTAGATACGCAGTATTTT	CASSNGTGLLDTQYF
NA	TRBV7-2	TRBJ2-7	NA	TGTGCCAGCAGCACCTATTCCGGGGGAGGCGGTAGCTACGAGCAGTACTTC	CASSTYSGGGGSYEQYF
NA	TRBV4-2	TRBJ2-5	NA	TGTGCCAGCAGCCAATCTCTCTTGGCGGGGCAAGAGACCCAGTACTTC	CASSQSLLAGQETQYF
TRBD2	TRBV5-6	TRBJ2-5	few	TGTGCCAGCAGCCGGACTAGCGGGGGGGCTTTGGGGGAGACCCTGTACTTC	CASSRTSGGALGETLYF
NA	TRBV2	TRBJ1-2	NA	TGTGCCAGCAGTGATCAGGGATATGGCTACACCTTC	CASSDQGYGYTF
NA	TRBV28	TRBJ2-7	NA	TGTGCCAGCAGACAGGACTACGAGCAGTACTTC	CASRQDYEQYF
NA	TRBV10-3	TRBJ2-3	NA	TGTGCCATCAGTGAGTCGACTGTGGATACGCAGTATTTT	CAISESTVDTQYF
NA	TRBV15	TRBJ2-7	NA	TGTGCCACCAGCAGACTTGTAGATGGGCCAGGGGAGCAGTACTTC	CATSRLVDGPGEQYF
NA	TRBV14	TRBJ1-4	NA	TGTGCCAGCAGCAAGGGTCCGAGGGATGAAAAACTGTTTTTT	CASSKGPRDEKLFF
NA	TRBV5-1	TRBJ2-7	NA	TGCGCCAGCAGCTACGGAGGGAGCTCCTACGAGCAGTACTTC	CASSYGGSSYEQYF
TRBD1	TRBV9	TRBJ2-7	NA	TGTGCCAGCAGCGTAGCTGTCGGGACAGGGTTCTCCGACGAGCAGTACTTC	CASSVAVGTGFSDEQYF
TRBD1	TRBV7-9	TRBJ1-6	NA	TGTGCCATCCAGGGGGTCGGGGGGGATAATTCACCCCTCCACTTT	CAIQGVGGDNSPLHF
NA	TRBV6-5	TRBJ1-6	NA	TGTGCCAGCACCCGGGGTGGGCCCCTCCACTTT	CASTRGGPLHF
NA	TRBV4-2	TRBJ2-2	NA	TGTGCCAGCAGCCAAGTTACGGGGATGGCCGGGGAGCTGTTTTTT	CASSQVTGMAGELFF
NA	TRBV5-1	TRBJ2-2	NA	TGCGCCAGCAGCTTGGCCGGACAGAACACCGGGGAGCTGTTTTTT	CASSLAGQNTGELFF
NA	TRBV6-5	TRBJ2-2	NA	TGTGCCAGCAGCTTCACTTCACGGACTGGGGAGCTGTTTTTT	CASSFTSRTGELFF
NA	TRBV9	TRBJ1-2	NA	TGTGCCAGCAGCGTAGGGGAGGAGGGAATCTATGGCTACACCTTC	CASSVGEEGIYGYTF
TRBD1	TRBV29-1	TRBJ2-7	NA	TGCAGCGCACGGACAGGGGACTCCTACGAGCAGTACTTC	CSARTGDSYEQYF
NA	TRBV19	TRBJ1-6	NA	TGTGCCAGTAGCGCGGACAGAGGGAATTCACCCCTCCACTTT	CASSADRGNSPLHF